This T cell receptor (beta chain) derives from a study of immune evolution from preneoplasia to lung adenocarcinoma. Libraries were prepared by immunoSEQ multiplex PCR; TCRdb keeps only in-frame clonotypes and omits some of them. The top ten clones hold about 2.5% of a sample with some 15,000 clones, 75% to 90% of them seen once. This CDR3 spans 17 amino acids. Between the trimmed V and J ends, which lost 5 bases and 6 bases, there was a span of 25 bases. Looked up from germline, CDR1 is MDHEN and CDR2 is SYDVKM. This clone has just one count. The source is a person between 65 and 80 years old with invasive lung adenocarcinoma. The chain is built from TRBV28 and TRBJ1-2; unclear D gene. The specimen sequenced was FFPE invasive lung adenocarcinoma tissue. The CDR3 nucleotides are TGTGCCAGCAGTCAGGACGAGAGCCGACTGACCGTTAATGGCTACACCTTC. Its translation is CASSQDESRLTVNGYTF.